This T cell receptor beta chain was sequenced in a study of cytomegalovirus exposure and HLA in healthy donors. Losses at the gene ends were 5 bases for V and 5 bases for J; bases not matched to a gene: 11. The CDR3 runs to 16 residues. Per germline, CDR1 MDHEN and CDR2 SYDVKM. This clone was seen more than once but under ten times. PCR primers comprised 60 Vbeta and 13 Jbeta primers. TCRdb keeps only in-frame clones here, not all; method: immunoSEQ multiplex PCR. The sample contains 120,000 or so clones, approximately 78% of which appear only once. The sequenced sample was PBMCs. This chain links TRBV28 with TRBJ2-3; TRBD2 aligns across 9 bases. This receptor was taken from a woman under 40 in good health and CMV-seronegative. CDR3 in amino acids: CASSGWLAGSGDTQYF. The CDR3 bases are TGTGCCAGCAGTGGGTGGCTAGCGGGGTCGGGAGATACGCAGTATTTT.